This record covers a single T cell receptor (beta chain). The germline gives CDR1 MNHEY, CDR2 SMNVEV (reference sequence). V lost 3 bases and J 0 bases, leaving 4 bases between the germline ends. CDR3 length: 13 amino acids. This specimen belongs to a study of blood T cell repertoires in COVID-19. Patients in Seattle were enrolled during active infection, then followed longitudinally. Data came from immunoSEQ multiplex PCR; TCRdb stores just in-frame clones and leaves some out. The sample contains over 200,000 clones, about 90% of which appear only once. This TCR was sampled from a man aged 55 to 70 with COVID-19, enrolled during active disease. The genes are TRBV27 and TRBJ2-3; D uncertain. Specimen: peripheral blood. This chain's CDR3 is CASSFSSTDTQYF. The CDR3 DNA sequence: TGTGCCAGCAGTTTTTCAAGCACAGATACGCAGTATTTT.